The clone carrying this T cell receptor beta chain was counted ten times or more. The data derive from a study of Graves' ophthalmopathy and Graves' hyperthyroidism. Researchers took RNA transcripts and amplified TCR beta CDR3 regions from them. RT-PCR in the first round used HTBI primers; a second-round multiplex PCR followed. One entry per CDR3 protein, called by TCRdb with MiXCR from the multiplex PCR reads. Among about 390,000 distinct CDR3 sequences listed, roughly 15% were seen once. CDR1 and CDR2 (germline): SGHRS, YFSETQ. The CDR3 is made up of 14 amino acids. The germline V and J ends were trimmed by 3 bases and 1 base, with 10 bases remaining between them. In this cohort's terms, stable hyperthyroidism meant no ophthalmopathy by 18 months of follow-up. Hyperthyroidism patients were newly diagnosed, ill under 2 months, and aged 18 to 65 years. Patients were diagnosed from clinical symptoms, serum thyroxine, TRAb, thyroid ultrasound and orbital computed tomography.

The sequencing sample was made of peripheral blood. This TCR was recovered from an adult woman with stable Graves' hyperthyroidism. V gene TRBV5-1 combines with J gene TRBJ1-1; no reliable D call. In nucleotides, the CDR3 is TGCGCCAGCAGCTCGGAAGGAAGGAACACTGAAGCTTTCTTT. Translating it yields CASSSEGRNTEAFF. Complete variable domain (other parts from reference TRBV5-1 and TRBJ1-1): KAGVTQTPRYLIKTRGQQVTLSCSPISGHRSVSWYQQTPGQGLQFLFEYFSETQRNKGNFPGRFSGRQFSNSRSEMNVSTLELGDSALYLCASSSEGRNTEAFFGQGTRLTVV.